This T cell receptor (beta chain) was captured in a study of PD-L1 blockade in urothelial cancer. Study as a whole: Blood analysis took place 3 weeks (second dose) and 6 weeks after treatment start. The study's findings and limits: The study found that durable-benefit patients expanded tumor-associated blood clones more at 3 weeks.

Concerning this clone: Antigen unknown.

The CDR3 loop spans 16 amino acids. CDR1 and CDR2 (germline): SGHTA, FQGTGA. J gave up 5 bases and V 5 bases, and 10 bases lay outside the gene matches. The data were produced by immunoSEQ multiplex PCR, yet TCRdb's version contains in-frame clones alone and is incomplete. The data contain fewer than 25,000 clones, 87% of them singletons. This clonotype originated in a man in his forties or fifties with urothelial cancer. The V call is TRBV7-3, the J call TRBJ2-3, with 10 positions matching TRBD2. This material consisted of PBMCs, taken around atezolizumab (anti-PD-L1) treatment. CDR3 DNA sequence: TGTGCCAGCAGCCCCCAGCGGGGGGGCCAAGGAGATACGCAGTATTTT. The encoded protein is CASSPQRGGQGDTQYF.